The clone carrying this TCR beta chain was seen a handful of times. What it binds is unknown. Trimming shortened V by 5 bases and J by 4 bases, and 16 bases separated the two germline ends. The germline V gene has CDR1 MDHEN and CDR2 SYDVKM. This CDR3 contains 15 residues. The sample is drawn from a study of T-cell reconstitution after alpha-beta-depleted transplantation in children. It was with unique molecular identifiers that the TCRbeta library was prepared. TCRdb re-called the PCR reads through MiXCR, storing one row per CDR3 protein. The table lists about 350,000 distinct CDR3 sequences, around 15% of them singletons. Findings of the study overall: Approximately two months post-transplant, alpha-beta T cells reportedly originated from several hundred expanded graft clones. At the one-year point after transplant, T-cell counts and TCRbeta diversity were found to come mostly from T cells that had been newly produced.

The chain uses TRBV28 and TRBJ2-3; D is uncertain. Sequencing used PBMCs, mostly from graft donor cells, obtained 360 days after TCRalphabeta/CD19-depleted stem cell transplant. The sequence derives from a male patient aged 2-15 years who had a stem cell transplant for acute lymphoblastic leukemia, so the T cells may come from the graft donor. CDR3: CASSTDANSPDTQYF. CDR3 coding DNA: TGTGCCAGCAGTACGGACGCTAACAGCCCAGATACGCAGTATTTT.